The present T cell receptor beta chain was sequenced within a study of T cell clonality in common variable immunodeficiency. Study findings and constraints: Fewer deletions and N-nucleotide insertions were reportedly seen in common variable immunodeficiency TCR beta sequences. T cell subpopulation sequencing would be needed to explain CVID clonality.

In its sample, this clone ranks as medium-sized. The antigen is unknown. The read terminates 3 residues before the CDR3 end, so the remaining end is supplied by the germline J gene. CDR3 size: 16 residues. CDR1 is SGHDN, CDR2 FVKESK, per germline. V was clipped by 3 bases and J by 4 bases, with 17 bases between them. CVID subjects were neither ill nor on immunomodulatory or immunosuppressive medication at sampling. Clones were read by immunoSEQ multiplex PCR, and TCRdb kept only the in-frame ones, dropping some. The sample presents some 15,000 clones, none singletons. The genes are TRBV14 and TRBJ2-3, with D possibly matching TRBD1 (6 bases). The receptor's source is a human donor with common variable immunodeficiency. Sequenced: peripheral blood mononuclear cells. The part of the CDR3 DNA that was read is TGTGCCAGCAGCCATTCGTACAGGGAAATTCCAGATACG. It encodes CASSHSYREIPDT. The CDR3, in full, reads CASSHSYREIPDTQYF.